The source of this TCR beta chain is a study of cytomegalovirus exposure and HLA in healthy donors. A note on this clone: The antigen is not known.

Both 60 Vbeta primers and 13 Jbeta primers went into the PCR. Repertoires were generated with immunoSEQ multiplex PCR, while TCRdb's copy carries only in-frame clones and drops some. The sample holds fewer than 110,000 clones, around 65% seen once. This cohort consisted of healthy bone marrow donors. Study results and caveats: Later analysis reportedly placed an Asian-associated ancestry cluster below the roughly 700-donor mean in N-insertions.

CDR3 length equals 12 residues. V was pared by 11 bases and J by 2 bases, with 5 bases of the junction left unmatched. Looked up from germline, CDR1 is SGHNT and CDR2 is YENEEA. The sample taken for sequencing was PBMCs. This clonotype originated in a woman aged 50 to 60 in good health and CMV-seronegative. The rearrangement links TRBV11-3 to TRBJ2-7; 8 positions match TRBD1. The DNA for the CDR3 is TGTGCCTCCCAGGACAGGGCCTACGAGCAGTACTTC. Translation gives CASQDRAYEQYF.